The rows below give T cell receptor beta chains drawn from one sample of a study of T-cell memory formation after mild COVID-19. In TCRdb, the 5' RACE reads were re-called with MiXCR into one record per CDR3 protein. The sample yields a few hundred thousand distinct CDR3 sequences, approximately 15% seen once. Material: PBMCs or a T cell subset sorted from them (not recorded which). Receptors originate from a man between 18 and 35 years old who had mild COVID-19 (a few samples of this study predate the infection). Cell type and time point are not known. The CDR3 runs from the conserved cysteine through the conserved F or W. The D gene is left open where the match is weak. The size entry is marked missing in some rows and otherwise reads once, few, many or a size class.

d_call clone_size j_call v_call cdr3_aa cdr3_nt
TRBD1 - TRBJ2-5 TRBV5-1 CASVGTGGETQYF TGCGCCAGCGTCGGGACAGGGGGGGAGACCCAGTACTTC
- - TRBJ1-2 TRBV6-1 CASSDTEFYGYTF TGTGCCAGCAGTGATACCGAGTTCTATGGCTACACCTTC
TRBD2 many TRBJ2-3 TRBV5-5 CASSIVAGVSTDTQYF TGTGCCAGCAGCATAGTAGCGGGGGTTAGCACAGATACGCAGTATTTT
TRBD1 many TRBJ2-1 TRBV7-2 CASSLDGQGALREQFF TGTGCCAGCAGCCTAGACGGACAGGGGGCTCTCAGGGAGCAGTTCTTC
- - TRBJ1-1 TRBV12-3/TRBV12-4 CATAPVNTEAFF TGTGCCACCGCTCCGGTGAACACTGAAGCTTTCTTT
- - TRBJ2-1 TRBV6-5 CASSYRGANEQFF TGTGCCAGCAGTTACAGGGGGGCCAATGAGCAGTTCTTC
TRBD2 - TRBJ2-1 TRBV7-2 CASSYGGAGYNEQFF TGTGCCAGCAGCTACGGGGGGGCGGGTTACAATGAGCAGTTCTTC
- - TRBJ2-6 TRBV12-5 CASGLVRRPSGANVLTF TGTGCTAGTGGTTTGGTTCGGAGGCCCTCTGGGGCCAACGTCCTGACTTTC
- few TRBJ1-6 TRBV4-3 CASSQDPGVNSPLHF TGCGCCAGCAGCCAAGATCCAGGGGTAAATTCACCCCTCCACTTT
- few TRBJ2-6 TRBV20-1 CSARDLQGPGANVLTF TGCAGTGCTAGAGATCTTCAAGGCCCTGGGGCCAACGTCCTGACTTTC
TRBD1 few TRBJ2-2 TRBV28 CASSQTGDTGELFF TGTGCCAGCAGCCAAACAGGGGACACCGGGGAGCTGTTTTTT
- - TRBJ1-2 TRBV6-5 CASSYSIGQIGGYGYTF TGTGCCAGCAGTTACTCGATTGGTCAGATCGGGGGCTATGGCTACACCTTC
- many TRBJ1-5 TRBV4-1 CASSQLWGEGGQPQHF TGCGCCAGCAGCCAACTCTGGGGGGAAGGTGGGCAGCCCCAGCATTTT
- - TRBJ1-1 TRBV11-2 CASGYGGDRGTEAFF TGTGCCAGCGGCTATGGCGGGGACCGGGGCACTGAAGCTTTCTTT
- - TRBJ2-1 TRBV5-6 CASSFGPTSYNEQFF TGTGCCAGCAGCTTCGGCCCAACCTCCTACAATGAGCAGTTCTTC
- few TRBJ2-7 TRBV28 CASSSLPSQQYF TGTGCCAGCAGTTCCCTGCCCTCCCAGCAGTACTTC
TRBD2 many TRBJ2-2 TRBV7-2 CASSAGLASGELFF TGTGCCAGCAGCGCGGGACTAGCCTCCGGGGAGCTGTTTTTT
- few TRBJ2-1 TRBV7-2 CASSLANEQFF TGTGCCAGCAGCTTAGCGAATGAGCAGTTCTTC
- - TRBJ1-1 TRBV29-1 CSVVRGRVNTEAFF TGCAGCGTTGTTCGGGGGAGGGTGAACACTGAAGCTTTCTTT
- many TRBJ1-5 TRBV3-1 CASSQGAQMNQPQHF TGTGCCAGCAGCCAAGGGGCACAGATGAATCAGCCCCAGCATTTT
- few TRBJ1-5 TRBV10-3 CAISENIGNQPQHF TGTGCCATCAGTGAGAACATTGGCAATCAGCCCCAGCATTTT
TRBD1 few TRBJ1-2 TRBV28 CASLPFRGQGYTF TGTGCCAGCCTCCCTTTCAGGGGGCAGGGCTACACCTTC
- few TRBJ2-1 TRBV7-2 CASSPLGGYTYNEQFF TGTGCCAGCAGCCCCCTAGGCGGGTACACCTACAATGAGCAGTTCTTC
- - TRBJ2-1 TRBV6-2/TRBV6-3 CASTSGWANEQFF TGTGCCAGCACCTCGGGGTGGGCAAATGAGCAGTTCTTC
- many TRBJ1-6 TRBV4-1 CASSPLSSSPLHF TGCGCCAGCAGCCCCTTATCATCGTCACCCCTCCACTTT
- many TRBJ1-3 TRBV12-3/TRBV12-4 CASSIDGGSGNTIYF TGTGCCAGCAGTATTGACGGAGGCTCTGGAAACACCATATATTTT
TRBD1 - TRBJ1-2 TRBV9 CASSAGRDSFYGYTF TGTGCCAGCAGCGCAGGCCGGGACAGTTTCTATGGCTACACCTTC
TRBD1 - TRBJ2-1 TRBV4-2 CASSQDGDRGNEQFF TGTGCCAGCAGCCAAGATGGGGACAGGGGCAATGAGCAGTTCTTC
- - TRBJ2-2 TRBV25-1 CASSDDRVATGELFF TGTGCCAGCAGTGATGATAGGGTGGCCACCGGGGAGCTGTTTTTT
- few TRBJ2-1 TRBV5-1 CARRTVQFF TGCGCCAGAAGGACAGTACAGTTCTTC
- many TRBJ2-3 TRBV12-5 CASGLRGETDTQYF TGTGCTAGTGGCCTCAGGGGCGAGACAGATACGCAGTATTTT
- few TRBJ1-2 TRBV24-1 CATSDTGYGYTF TGTGCCACCAGTGATACGGGTTATGGCTACACCTTC
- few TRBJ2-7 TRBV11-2 CASSLDRRAMYF TGTGCCAGCAGCTTAGATAGGAGGGCCATGTACTTC
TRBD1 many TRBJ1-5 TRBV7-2 CASSLAGQGIIQPQHF TGTGCCAGCAGCCTAGCGGGACAGGGGATCATTCAGCCCCAGCATTTT
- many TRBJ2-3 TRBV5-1 CASSLVASGTDTQYF TGCGCCAGCAGCTTGGTTGCTAGCGGCACAGATACGCAGTATTTT
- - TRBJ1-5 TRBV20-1 CSAMTVSNQPQHF TGCAGTGCAATGACGGTTAGCAATCAGCCCCAGCATTTT
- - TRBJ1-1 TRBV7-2 CASSLAGGYTEAFF TGTGCCAGCAGCTTAGCAGGTGGATACACTGAAGCTTTCTTT
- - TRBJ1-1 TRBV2 CASRVDGNTEAFF TGTGCCAGCAGAGTTGACGGGAACACTGAAGCTTTCTTT
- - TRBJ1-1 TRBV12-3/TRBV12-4 CASNRAGGSPEDTEAFF TGTGCCAGCAACCGCGCGGGGGGCTCCCCCGAGGACACTGAAGCTTTCTTT
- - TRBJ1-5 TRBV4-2 CASSQARVGQPQHF TGTGCCAGCAGCCAAGCCAGGGTCGGTCAGCCCCAGCATTTT
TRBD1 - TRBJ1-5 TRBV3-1 CASSQGTGTNQPQHF TGTGCCAGCAGCCAAGGGACAGGGACCAATCAGCCCCAGCATTTT
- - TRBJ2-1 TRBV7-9 CAVGGIKAYNEQFF TGTGCCGTAGGGGGGATAAAGGCCTACAATGAGCAGTTCTTC
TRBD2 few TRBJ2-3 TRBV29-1 CSVTSGGTDTQYF TGCAGCGTGACTAGCGGGGGCACAGATACGCAGTATTTT
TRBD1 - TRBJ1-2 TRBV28 CASSLPQYRTGSSYTF TGTGCCAGCAGTTTACCCCAATATAGGACAGGGAGCAGCTACACCTTC
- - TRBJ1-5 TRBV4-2 CASSQESTANQPQHF TGTGCCAGCAGCCAAGAGTCGACAGCTAATCAGCCCCAGCATTTT
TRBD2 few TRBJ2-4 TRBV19 CASSPREGMAKNIQYF TGTGCCAGTAGTCCCCGGGAGGGGATGGCCAAAAACATTCAGTACTTC
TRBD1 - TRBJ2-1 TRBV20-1 CSARLMNRGRNNEQFF TGCAGTGCTAGACTAATGAACAGGGGCCGAAACAATGAGCAGTTCTTC
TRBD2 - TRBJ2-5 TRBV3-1 CASSQDLGLAGGLQETQYF TGTGCCAGCAGCCAAGATCTCGGCCTAGCGGGGGGCCTTCAAGAGACCCAGTACTTC
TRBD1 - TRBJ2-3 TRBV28 CASSLHRGLGDTQYF TGTGCCAGCAGTTTGCACAGGGGGCTGGGAGATACGCAGTATTTT
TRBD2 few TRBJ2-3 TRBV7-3 CASSAGGLAGVNTQYF TGTGCCAGCAGCGCAGGGGGACTAGCGGGGGTAAATACGCAGTATTTT
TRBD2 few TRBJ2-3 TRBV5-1 CASSTAGGLGNTQYF TGCGCCAGCAGTACAGCGGGGGGGTTGGGTAATACGCAGTATTTT